This TCR beta chain came from a study of blood T cell repertoires in COVID-19 (TCRdb year 2020). A note on the overall study: Samples from collaborators originated in the United States, Italy and Spain and spanned both the acute and convalescent phases of COVID-19. Samples came from the ongoing ImmuneRACE study (first 160 participants) plus 1,254 subjects from 6 global collaborators. Sample metadata almost always included a de-identified subject ID, COVID-19 status, age in years and sex. Where HLA class I and class II types were available, the types were taken from metadata supplied by the sample provider, not from assay-based typing. Subjects who had been exposed to COVID-19, were actively infected with it, or had recovered from it provided the deeply sampled blood TCRbeta repertoires that made up the dataset. The repertoires were released in a freely available public database meant as a resource for research on the immune response to SARS-CoV-2. The material from the prospective study consisted of cDNA or gDNA derived from T cells, B-cell-depleted T cells, or PBMCs.

TCRbeta CDR3 regions were amplified from genomic DNA by means of the immunoSEQ Assay, a bias-controlled multiplex PCR. Regarding the original processing steps: Within the assay, amplification of reference gene primers was used to estimate how many nucleated cells each sample contained. To quantify the absolute abundance of each unique TCRbeta CDR3 rearrangement, sequence reads were collapsed and filtered. For each sample, productive Simpson clonality was calculated as the square root of Simpson's diversity index over productive rearrangements. TCRdb re-hosts the immuneACCESS table, in-frame sequences only. Its copies lack some clones; in the studies checked, an unresolved V gene accounts for under half of them, and the cause for the rest is not known. V and J calls plus clone size are reproduced from that table; the DNA served to infer D and trimming. Present in this sample are a few hundred thousand clones, approximately 90% of which were seen just once. The ten largest clones capture 0.99% of the sample.

With regard to this clone: The antigen this receptor binds is unknown. No qualities accompany the bases; no much larger clone lies one base away.

Paper-wide results and their limitations: The amount of clinical and demographic metadata varied by source and participant and was provided uncurated.

Another Seattle source contributed samples from volunteer blood donors who had recovered from COVID-19. Collaborating institutions collected whole blood in K2EDTA tubes following their own protocols. For TCRbeta analysis, collaborators shipped samples as frozen whole blood, isolated PBMCs, or DNA extracted from either of those sample types. V and J are trimmed by 7 bases and 5 bases, and the gene matches miss 12 bases of the junction. From its cysteine to its phenylalanine, the CDR3 spans 15 amino acids. The only DNA kept is the CDR3, 45 bases in frame from the first base. Reading the germline V gene (reference sequence) gives CDR1 LGHDT and CDR2 YNNKEL.

The TCR sequence derives from a woman in her 40s who had recovered from COVID-19. The sequenced material came from peripheral blood. The rearranged chain carries TRBV3-1 (or the pseudogene TRBV3-2) and TRBJ2-5, and TRBD1 aligns with 8 junction nucleotides. The CDR3 protein sequence reads: CASTPRGQGLETQYF. The DNA sequence is TGTGCCAGCACCCCGCGCGGACAGGGTTTGGAGACCCAGTACTTC.